These T cell receptor beta chains were read from a single sample in a study of cytomegalovirus exposure and HLA in healthy donors. Produced via immunoSEQ multiplex PCR; TCRdb's table is partial and in-frame only. In the table there are 300,000 to 450,000 clones, around 86% of which are singletons. The sample consisted of PBMCs. All receptors derive from a woman aged 18-30 years in good health and CMV-seronegative. The conserved cysteine and the conserved F or W are not part of the CDR3 here. D genes are given only for firm matches.

>TRBV2|TRBD1|TRBJ1-2
ASSEGTGLYGYT
>TRBV28|TRBD1|TRBJ1-5
ASSKAGTGVQPQH
>TRBV27|TRBD2|TRBJ2-2
ASSLSRRELGTGELF
>TRBV5-1|TRBD1|TRBJ2-7
ASSLSPSTGNEQY
>TRBV27|-|TRBJ2-3
ASSLGPLGTQY
>TRBV7-3|TRBD2|TRBJ2-2
ASSYRLAVNTGELF
>TRBV4-1|TRBD1|TRBJ1-4
ASSQTGQGRDEKLF
>TRBV5-1|-|TRBJ2-5
ASSFGILDKTQY
>TRBV5-1|-|TRBJ1-4
ASSHQGINEKLF
>TRBV28|-|TRBJ2-7
ASSGVSYEQY
>TRBV27|-|TRBJ1-2
ASSPLEGAGGYT
>TRBV4-1|-|TRBJ1-2
ASSQDGYGYT
>TRBV28|TRBD2|TRBJ2-1
ASSFFGGDEQF
>TRBV5-1|-|TRBJ2-2
ASSAGLLNTGELF
>TRBV29-1|TRBD1|TRBJ2-1
SVQGQGSNNEQF
>TRBV7-9|TRBD2|TRBJ2-1
ASSLSGVEQF
>TRBV11-2|-|TRBJ2-7
ASSRFMGVGYYEQY
>TRBV7-6|TRBD2|TRBJ2-1
ASSPGLAGGLTYNEQF
>TRBV30|-|TRBJ1-1
AWSGVRVEAF
>TRBV7-3|TRBD2|TRBJ2-2
ASSLSGSGTGELF
>TRBV7-6|-|TRBJ2-7
ASSLGDPRYYEQY
>TRBV4-1|TRBD1|TRBJ1-2
ASSQQYEQGAYGYT
>TRBV15|-|TRBJ2-7
ATSRAPDYRQY
>TRBV30|TRBD1|TRBJ1-2
AWKGTGEGYT
>TRBV6-5|-|TRBJ1-5
ASSYSRSNQPQH
>TRBV5-6|TRBD2|TRBJ2-7
ASSIYGTSGRSEQY
>TRBV27|-|TRBJ2-7
ASSPGNSYEQY
>TRBV30|-|TRBJ2-7
AWSLTPYEQY
>TRBV7-6|TRBD2|TRBJ2-7
ASSLAQASGLRGIVYEQY
>TRBV19|-|TRBJ1-4
ASSVWRNEKLF
>TRBV4-1|TRBD2|TRBJ2-5
ASSRGASGQETQY
>TRBV7-9|-|TRBJ1-2
ASSLASAVIYGYT
>TRBV5-1|-|TRBJ1-3
ASSLFDRSSSGNTIY